The 20 T cell receptor beta chains given below trace back to one sample, sequenced in a study of T-cell memory formation after mild COVID-19. One entry per CDR3 protein, called by TCRdb with MiXCR from the 5' RACE reads. The sample has approximately 300,000 distinct CDR3 sequences, about 16% seen once; the top ten hold roughly a fifth. The sequenced sample consisted of PBMCs or a T cell subset sorted from them (not recorded which). The receptors stem from a man between 18 and 29 years old who had mild COVID-19 (a few samples of this study predate the infection). Cell type and time point are not known.

Only a few counts were recorded for this clonotype. The rearrangement links TRBV14 to TRBJ2-5, with D tentatively TRBD2 (6 bases). The V end lost 3 bases, the J end lost 4 bases, and 15 bases lay between the germline ends. Germline CDR1 SGHDN, CDR2 FVKESK. The CDR3 covers 15 residues. The CDR3 region is CASSQETSWVETQYF. CDR3 in DNA: TGTGCCAGCAGCCAGGAGACTAGTTGGGTAGAGACCCAGTACTTC.

The rearrangement joins TRBV12-3 or TRBV12-4 to TRBJ2-2, with D perhaps matching TRBD1 (7 bases). Deletions cut 7 bases from V and 1 base from J, with 16 bases between. There are 16 residues in the CDR3. The CDR3 nucleotides are TGTGCCAGCACCCTAGGGGGCGGGGTGAACACCGGGGAGCTGTTTTTT. Amino acids: CASTLGGGVNTGELFF.

The chain is built from TRBV12-3 or TRBV12-4 and TRBJ2-5; 9 bases agree with TRBD2. CDR3 length: 15 amino acids. Unmatched junction bases numbered 9, after V lost 5 bases and J lost 5 bases. The CDR3 reads CASSHYGTSSETQYF. As DNA, the CDR3 is TGTGCCAGCAGTCACTACGGGACTAGCAGTGAGACCCAGTACTTC.

This chain joins TRBV2 and TRBJ1-5; TRBD1 agrees at 7 bases. The CDR3 sequence is 15 residues long. V was pared by 7 bases and J by 0 bases, with 6 bases of the junction left unmatched. Germline loops: CDR1 SNHLY, CDR2 FYNNEI. CDR3 loop: CASTPGGTSNQPQHF. The CDR3 DNA reads TGTGCCAGCACCCCAGGGGGAACTAGCAATCAGCCCCAGCATTTT. Based on the CDR3 plus reference TRBV2 and TRBJ1-5, the full variable domain is EPEVTQTPSHQVTQMGQEVILRCVPISNHLYFYWYRQILGQKVEFLVSFYNNEISEKSEIFDDQFSVERPDGSNFTLKIRSTKLEDSAMYFCASTPGGTSNQPQHFGDGTRLSIL.

This clonotype showed up just once. This sequence joins TRBV6-1 and TRBJ2-7, with 7 bases aligning to TRBD1. CDR1 MNHNS and CDR2 SASEGT come from the germline V gene. There are 17 residues in the CDR3. Germline trimming cut 6 bases from V and 4 bases from J; bases unmatched to any gene: 18. The CDR3 DNA sequence: TGTGCCAGCAGAAACCCGCTCTTGGGACAGAAGTTTTACGAGCAGTACGTC. This codes for CASRNPLLGQKFYEQYV.

This rearrangement joins TRBV5-1 to TRBJ1-1; 7 bases map to TRBD1. Germline V gives CDR1 SGHRS, CDR2 YFSETQ. There are 15 residues in the CDR3. Unmatched junction bases numbered 10, after V lost 4 bases and J lost 4 bases. CDR3 loop: CASSHDRARGTEAFF. As DNA, the CDR3 is TGCGCCAGCAGCCACGACAGGGCGCGAGGCACTGAAGCTTTCTTT.

V and J are TRBV29-1 and TRBJ1-1; 7 bases agree with TRBD1. The CDR3 has 13 residues. From germline, CDR1 is SQVTM and CDR2 ANQGSEA. V was clipped by 6 bases and J by 0 bases; unmatched bases: 4. This chain's CDR3 is CSVLGQLNTEAFF. In nucleotides, the CDR3 is TGCAGCGTGTTGGGACAGCTGAACACTGAAGCTTTCTTT. Drawing the rest from reference TRBV29-1 and TRBJ1-1, the complete variable domain is SAVISQKPSRDICQRGTSLTIQCQVDSQVTMMFWYRQQPGQSLTLIATANQGSEATYESGFVIDKFPISRPNLTFSTLTVSNMSPEDSSIYLCSVLGQLNTEAFFGQGTRLTVV.

This clonotype was detected a few times. The genes are TRBV4-1 and TRBJ2-3; a possible D gene is TRBD2 (5 bases). V was shortened by 3 bases and J by 5 bases, with 15 bases between the two germline ends. The germline gives CDR1 MGHRA, CDR2 YSYEKL. The CDR3 is 15 residues long. The CDR3 DNA follows: TGCGCCAGCAGCCAGACGTGGACCGGGGAAGATACGCAGTATTTT. Translating gives CASSQTWTGEDTQYF.

This chain links TRBV12-3 or TRBV12-4 with TRBJ1-5; 8 nucleotides line up with TRBD1. CDR3 length equals 16 residues. Losses at the gene ends were 4 bases for V and 3 bases for J; bases not matched to a gene: 8. CDR3 amino acids: CASSSRTGTINQPQHF. Here the CDR3 DNA reads TGTGCCAGCAGTTCTCGGACAGGGACGATCAATCAGCCCCAGCATTTT.

This clonotype turned up a few times. The rearrangement links TRBV5-1 to TRBJ1-6; tentative D call: TRBD1 (6 bases). The CDR3 sequence is 14 residues long. CDR1 SGHRS and CDR2 YFSETQ come from the germline V gene. The germline V and J ends were trimmed by 1 base and 7 bases, with 9 bases remaining between them. The CDR3 is CASSLRQDNSPLHF. For the CDR3, the DNA is TGCGCCAGCAGCTTGCGACAGGACAATTCACCCCTCCACTTT. Variable domain in full (rest from reference TRBV5-1 and TRBJ1-6): KAGVTQTPRYLIKTRGQQVTLSCSPISGHRSVSWYQQTPGQGLQFLFEYFSETQRNKGNFPGRFSGRQFSNSRSEMNVSTLELGDSALYLCASSLRQDNSPLHFGNGTRLTVT.

This clonotype appeared many times. The rearrangement uses TRBV18 and TRBJ2-3; no firm D call. This CDR3 is 13 amino acids long. The germline gives CDR1 KGHSH, CDR2 LQKENI. V was cut by 4 bases and J by 0 bases, with 5 bases left in between. The CDR3 DNA is TGTGCCAGCTCACGGGCTAGCACAGATACGCAGTATTTT. Translated, it gives CASSRASTDTQYF.

The chain combines TRBV7-9 with TRBJ1-1, with unresolved D. This CDR3 comprises 15 residues. Trimming shortened V by 4 bases and J by 1 base, and 13 bases separated the two germline ends. Germline CDR1 reads SEHNR; CDR2 reads FQNEAQ (reference sequence). The CDR3, as DNA: TGTGCCAGCAGCTATGTCGGAATGGCGAACACTGAAGCTTTCTTT. Residues: CASSYVGMANTEAFF.

This clonotype has more than one count but fewer than ten. The V gene is TRBV12-3 or TRBV12-4, the J gene TRBJ2-4; D is uncertain. The V gene lost 1 base and the J gene lost 6 bases, with 7 bases spanning the gap. The CDR3 consists of 13 residues. CDR3 in DNA: TGTGCCAGCAGTTTAGACAGAAGAAACATTCAGTACTTC. Translated: CASSLDRRNIQYF.

This rearrangement joins TRBV18 to TRBJ2-7, with D unresolved. Germline V gives CDR1 KGHSH, CDR2 LQKENI. This CDR3 is built from 13 residues. Trimming took off 3 bases at V and 5 bases at J, with 11 bases between the two ends. CDR3 in amino acids: CASSPLVGNEQYF. CDR3 nucleotides: TGTGCCAGCTCACCGCTGGTAGGGAACGAGCAGTACTTC.

This clonotype was counted at least ten times. V and J are TRBV20-1 and TRBJ2-5; D ambiguous. Germline V lookup: CDR1 DFQATT, CDR2 SNEGSKA (reference sequence). Trimming took off 5 bases at V and 3 bases at J, with 4 bases between the two ends. The CDR3 is 10 residues long. CDR3 coding DNA: TGCAGTGCTTCCAAAGAGACCCAGTACTTC. This encodes CSASKETQYF.

The J gene is TRBJ1-1, the V gene TRBV12-3 or TRBV12-4; a possible D gene is TRBD1 (5 bases). V was shortened by 6 bases and J by 2 bases, with 22 bases between the two germline ends. This CDR3 is built from 17 residues. Here the CDR3 reads CASRDLLDPRGNTEAFF. The CDR3 DNA sequence: TGTGCCAGCAGAGATCTTCTGGACCCTCGGGGCAACACTGAAGCTTTCTTT.

The J gene is TRBJ2-1, the V gene TRBV15; a possible D gene is TRBD1 (6 bases). The ends were cut back, 3 bases at V and 6 bases at J, with 15 bases in the middle. The CDR3 covers 15 residues. The V gene's germline CDR1 is LNHNV and CDR2 YYDKDF (reference sequence). CDR3 protein: CATSSARGVVNEQFF. The CDR3 nucleotides read TGTGCCACCAGCAGTGCCAGGGGCGTCGTCAATGAGCAGTTCTTC.

The chain recombines TRBV24-1 with TRBJ2-2, with 9 bases aligning to TRBD2. The CDR3 sequence is 16 residues long. Unmatched junction bases numbered 6, after V lost 4 bases and J lost 4 bases. Germline CDR1 reads KGHDR; CDR2 reads SFDVKD. The CDR3 DNA reads as TGTGCCACCAGTGACTCCAGCGGGGGGCTCACCGGGGAGCTGTTTTTT. Residues: CATSDSSGGLTGELFF.

The rearrangement uses TRBV27 and TRBJ1-1; 7 positions agree with TRBD1. The CDR3 has 15 amino acids. Germline CDR1 MNHEY, CDR2 SMNVEV (reference sequence). J lost 0 bases, V lost 5 bases, and 6 bases had no gene match. The CDR3 sequence is CASSISGTVNTEAFF. CDR3 nucleotide sequence: TGTGCCAGCAGTATCTCCGGGACAGTGAACACTGAAGCTTTCTTT.

CDR3 residues: CASSQGALAGSYEQYF. The CDR3 DNA is TGTGCCAGCAGCCAAGGGGCACTAGCGGGCTCCTACGAGCAGTACTTC. The V and J genes are TRBV4-2 and TRBJ2-7, with 9 bases fitting TRBD2. CDR1 is LGHNA, CDR2 YNFKEQ, per germline. J was trimmed by 0 bases and V by 1 base; bases with no gene match: 4. The CDR3 spans 16 residues.